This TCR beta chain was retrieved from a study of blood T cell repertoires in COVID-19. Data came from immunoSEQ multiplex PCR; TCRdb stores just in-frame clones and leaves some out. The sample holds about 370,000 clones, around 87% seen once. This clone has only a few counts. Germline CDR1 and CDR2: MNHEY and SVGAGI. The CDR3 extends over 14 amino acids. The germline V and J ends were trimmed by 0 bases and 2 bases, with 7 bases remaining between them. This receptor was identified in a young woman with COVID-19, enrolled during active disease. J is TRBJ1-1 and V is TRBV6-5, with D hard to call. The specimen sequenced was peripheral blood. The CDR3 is CASSYSESNTEAFF. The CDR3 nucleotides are TGTGCCAGCAGTTACTCGGAGAGTAACACTGAAGCTTTCTTT.